The clone carrying this TCR beta chain was detected a few times. Treatment of the sample: oral pan-JAK inhibitor, 5-10 mg twice daily. This specimen comes from a study of CD8+ T cells in alopecia areata. CDR1 SGHRS and CDR2 YFSETQ come from the germline V gene. Trimming took 7 bases from V and 1 from J, leaving 11 bases between them. The CDR3 is 13 residues long. Reverse transcription of extracted RNA yielded cDNA, which provided the sequencing template. Data came from immunoSEQ multiplex PCR; TCRdb stores just in-frame clones and leaves some out. The sample includes roughly 250,000 clones, 60% of them seen just once.

The source was CD4+ T cells sorted from blood, collected around week 53, from a patient treated with tofacitinib. The V call is TRBV5-1, the J call TRBJ2-5, with D perhaps TRBD1 or TRBD2 (5 bases each). The sequence came from a human donor with alopecia areata. The CDR3 nucleotides are TGCGCCAGCTCCTGGGGGACCCAAGAGACCCAGTACTTC. Its protein product is CASSWGTQETQYF.